Presented here are 19 T cell receptor beta chains from one specimen sequenced in a study of vaccination and CD4 T cells after COVID-19. Documented treatment: roughly nine-day PBMC culture with coronavirus spike peptide pools or control peptides (ViraFEST assay). The antigens for these receptors are not known. The Oncomine TCR Beta short-read assay sequenced DNA from cultured CD4+ T cells. TCRdb analysed the PCR reads with MiXCR anew, one entry per CDR3 protein. The table has under 20,000 distinct CDR3 sequences, around half seen once. The sample in question was CD4+ T cells from blood, cultured in vitro, obtained before SARS-CoV-2 vaccination. These receptors originate from a human donor who had recovered from COVID-19.

The CDR3 spells CASSHAGTQYF. Here the CDR3 DNA reads TGTGCCAGCAGCCACGCCGGGACCCAGTACTTC. This chain uses TRBV6-1 with TRBJ2-5; D is uncertain. Germline values: CDR1 MNHNS, CDR2 SASEGT. CDR3 length: 11 residues. V lost 6 bases, J lost 7 bases, and 9 bases lay in between.

The chain employs TRBV14 and TRBJ1-6; D not resolved. CDR3 length: 14 amino acids. Germline assignment: CDR1 SGHDN and CDR2 FVKESK. The V and J ends lost 1 base and 7 bases respectively, with 8 bases between them. This CDR3 reads CASSQGRHNSPLHF. CDR3 nucleotide sequence: TGTGCCAGCAGCCAAGGAAGACACAATTCACCCCTCCACTTT.

The chain has TRBV7-9 and TRBJ1-2, with 7 bases that match TRBD1. Germline V gene lookup returns CDR1 SEHNR and CDR2 FQNEAQ (reference sequence). Losses at the gene ends were 6 bases for V and 7 bases for J; bases not matched to a gene: 8. CDR3 size: 13 residues. CDR3 region: CASSRQGGSGYTF. Here the CDR3 DNA reads TGTGCCAGCAGTCGTCAGGGGGGGAGTGGCTACACCTTC.

This sequence joins TRBV21-1 and TRBJ1-2; the DNA was not used to check the table's D call, TRBD1. TRBV21-1 is designated a pseudogene. CDR3 size: 15 residues. CDR3 bases: TGTGCCAGCAGCAAAGACAGGGGGCGCGGCTATGGCTACACCTTC. It is translated as CASSKDRGRGYGYTF.

The J gene is TRBJ1-2, the V gene TRBV2, with 8 positions matching TRBD1. The CDR3 totals 14 residues. CDR1 is SNHLY and CDR2 is FYNNEI in the germline V gene. V shed 7 bases and J 4 bases; nucleotides not matched to a gene: 8. CDR3 in amino acids: CASKLTGAGYGYTF. In DNA, the CDR3 is TGTGCCAGCAAGCTGACAGGGGCGGGCTATGGCTACACCTTC.

This sequence joins TRBV12-5 and TRBJ2-1; 9 bases are a match to TRBD2. This CDR3 is built from 17 residues. Germline lookup yields CDR1 LGHNT and CDR2 FRNRAP. Trimming at V came to 0 bases and at J to 9 bases, leaving 12 bases not matched to a gene. The CDR3 nucleotides read TGTGCTAGTGGTTTGGTTAGGGGCGGGAGGGAAATAAGTGAGCAGTTCTTC. It encodes CASGLVRGGREISEQFF.

The chain has TRBV10-3 and TRBJ1-5; tentative D call: TRBD1 (6 bases). This CDR3 has 14 amino acids. V dropped 10 bases and J dropped 3 bases, with 16 bases sitting between them. Germline assignment: CDR1 ENHRY and CDR2 SYGVKD. The chain's CDR3 is CATTTDRINQPQHF. The CDR3 DNA is TGTGCCACGACGACCGACAGGATCAATCAGCCCCAGCATTTT.

CDR3 DNA: TGCAGTGCTATTGGGAGAGACACCGGGGAGCTGTTTTTT. Amino acids: CSAIGRDTGELFF. This chain links TRBV20-1 with TRBJ2-2; the D gene is possibly TRBD2 (5 bases). The CDR3 is 13 residues long. Trimming cost V 4 bases and J 3 bases, with 9 bases left between them. Germline CDR1 is DFQATT and CDR2 is SNEGSKA (reference sequence).

The chain combines TRBV12-3 or TRBV12-4 with TRBJ2-2, with 8 bases that match TRBD1. This CDR3 region has 15 residues. J was trimmed by 1 base and V by 11 bases; bases with no gene match: 9. The CDR3 nucleotides read TGTGCCTCAACGACGGGGACAGGGAACACCGGGGAGCTGTTTTTT. The encoded protein is CASTTGTGNTGELFF.

V and J are TRBV24-1 and TRBJ2-1; TRBD2 aligns across 7 bases. Germline V gene data show CDR1 as KGHDR and CDR2 as SFDVKD. V shed 1 base and J 9 bases; nucleotides not matched to a gene: 11. The CDR3 loop spans 16 amino acids. The CDR3 DNA reads as TGTGCCACCAGTGATTTACAGGCGGGAGAGGTTAGTGAGCAGTTCTTC. It encodes CATSDLQAGEVSEQFF.

The V and J genes are TRBV20-1 and TRBJ2-3, with TRBD1 as a possible D gene (6 bases). V was trimmed by 7 bases and J by 4 bases, leaving 15 bases between them. This CDR3 has 13 residues. In germline, CDR1 is DFQATT, CDR2 SNEGSKA (reference sequence). DNA of the CDR3: TGCAGTGTAGTGCAACAGGGATCAGATACGCAGTATTTT. Protein: CSVVQQGSDTQYF.

CDR3 DNA sequence: TGTGCCATCAGTGGGACAGGGCTGGAGAAGTCACCCCTCCACTTT. Translated, it gives CAISGTGLEKSPLHF. J is TRBJ1-6 and V is TRBV10-3; TRBD1 matches at 8 bases. The V segment lost 4 bases and the J segment 10 bases; nucleotides outside the gene matches: 9. The CDR3 is made up of 15 amino acids. Germline lookup yields CDR1 ENHRY and CDR2 SYGVKD.

V gene TRBV6-1 combines with J gene TRBJ1-6, with TRBD1 as a possible D gene (5 bases). The CDR3 has 13 amino acids. The ends were cut back, 4 bases at V and 8 bases at J, with 9 bases in the middle. Germline CDR1 and CDR2: MNHNS and SASEGT. DNA of the CDR3: TGTGCCAGCAGTGGACAGTGGGATTCACCCCTCCACTTT. Encoded protein: CASSGQWDSPLHF.

This clonotype came up a few times. The V and J genes are TRBV27 and TRBJ2-2, with TRBD2 identical over 10 bases. CDR3 length: 15 residues. V shed 7 bases, J shed 6 bases, and the junction held 8 bases outside the gene matches. Germline-derived CDR1 and CDR2 are MNHEY and SMNVEV (reference sequence). The CDR3 loop reads CASISSGSVPGELFF. The DNA of the CDR3 is TGTGCCAGCATTTCTAGCGGGAGTGTTCCCGGGGAGCTGTTTTTT.

The chain couples TRBV28 to TRBJ2-3, with 9 bases fitting TRBD1. CDR1 is MDHEN and CDR2 is SYDVKM in the germline V gene. Trimming cost V 6 bases and J 4 bases; bases outside gene matches: 11. The CDR3 runs to 16 residues. CDR3 DNA sequence: TGTGCCAGCAGCGACTCCGGGACAGGGCCCGCAGATACGCAGTATTTT. Translation gives CASSDSGTGPADTQYF.

The V and J genes are TRBV6-1 and TRBJ1-4, with a tentative D call TRBD1 (5 bases). Trimming took 6 bases from V and 2 from J, leaving 10 bases between them. CDR3 length: 14 residues. Germline V gene sequence: CDR1 MNHNS, CDR2 SASEGT. The CDR3 spells CASRQDITNEKLFF. The CDR3 DNA reads TGTGCCAGCAGGCAGGACATCACTAATGAAAAACTGTTTTTT.

V is TRBV7-2 and J is TRBJ2-2; TRBD1 or TRBD2 may be the D gene (6 bases each). The ends were cut back, 2 bases at V and 5 bases at J, with 9 bases in the middle. The V gene's germline CDR1 is SGHTA and CDR2 FQGNSA. This CDR3 contains 14 residues. CDR3 DNA: TGTGCCAGCAGCTTACGGGGGCGGACCGGGGAGCTGTTTTTT. Protein sequence: CASSLRGRTGELFF.

This sequence joins TRBV20-1 and TRBJ1-2, with a possible D match to TRBD1 (6 bases). Germline values: CDR1 DFQATT, CDR2 SNEGSKA (reference sequence). V was trimmed by 6 bases and J by 3 bases, leaving 17 bases between them. This CDR3 spans 14 amino acids. The CDR3: CSAGGGSFDYGYTF. For the CDR3, the DNA is TGCAGTGCCGGAGGGGGATCTTTTGACTATGGCTACACCTTC.

This clonotype has more than one count but fewer than ten. V is TRBV7-9 and J is TRBJ2-3; D not resolved. Germline lookup yields CDR1 SEHNR and CDR2 FQNEAQ (reference sequence). The V and J ends lost 1 base and 2 bases respectively, with 7 bases between them. The CDR3 totals 14 residues. CDR3 protein: CASSLERSTDTQYF. CDR3 coding DNA: TGTGCCAGCAGCTTAGAACGATCCACAGATACGCAGTATTTT.